This T cell receptor (beta chain) was retrieved from a study of blood T cell repertoires in COVID-19. About the study: The samples span acute and convalescent COVID-19 from the United States, Italy and Spain.

Original analysis: Estimates of nucleated cell counts were drawn from the amplification of reference gene primers. The table came from immunoSEQ multiplex PCR; TCRdb's copy has only in-frame clones and leaves some out. V, J and clone size are taken as reported in that table, and D and trimming were inferred from the DNA itself. The sample has 70,000 or so clones, 75% to 90% seen once; the top ten hold 6.5% to 7.5%. A single count supports this clone. CDR3 size: 14 residues. The germline CDR1 and CDR2 sequences are MNHEY and SVGAGI. Trimming removed 7 bases from V and 5 bases from J, with 14 bases in between.

The source is a woman older than 75 with active COVID-19. The chain is built from TRBV6-5 and TRBJ2-2; the D is unclear. Sequenced sample: peripheral blood. The CDR3 region is CASKTFTETGELFF. CDR3 nucleotide sequence: TGTGCCAGCAAGACATTCACGGAAACCGGGGAGCTGTTTTTT.